This T cell receptor beta chain was captured in a study of Ad26.COV2.S vaccination and SARS-CoV-2 variants. V was trimmed by 2 bases and J by 3 bases, leaving 10 bases between them. The germline CDR1 and CDR2 sequences are SGHAT and FQNNGV. The length of the CDR3 is 15 residues. The method was immunoSEQ multiplex PCR; TCRdb's version includes in-frame clones alone and lacks a portion of them. The repertoire holds about 180,000 clones, with around 90% as singletons. Sequenced here: peripheral blood, sampled after recovery from COVID-19. The clonotype comes from a human donor who had recovered from COVID-19. This chain links TRBV11-2 with TRBJ2-2, with D tentatively TRBD1 (5 bases). CDR3 in amino acids: CASSLRVRDTGELFF. The CDR3 nucleotides read TGTGCCAGCAGCTTACGGGTCAGGGACACCGGGGAGCTGTTTTTT.